This TCR beta chain is from a study of blood T cells in healthy people across ages. Study-wide points: The unknown donor CMV status may have confounded expanded clonotype changes.

On this clonotype: The antigen is unknown.

Germline CDR1 and CDR2: SGHRS and YFSETQ. J was trimmed by 9 bases and V by 4 bases; bases with no gene match: 13. CDR3 size: 15 residues. The use of a sample-barcoded 5' primer and a J-beta primer mix characterized a second PCR of roughly 6 to 11 cycles. Per sample, CDR3-containing paired-end reads numbered at least 3 million. TCRdb ran MiXCR on the 5' RACE reads and lists one entry per CDR3 protein. The sample carries 1.5 million to 2 million distinct CDR3 sequences, 28% recorded once. The chain links TRBV5-1 to TRBJ2-1; 7 bases align to TRBD2. The source material was blood. This receptor was identified in a woman younger than 45 in good health. CDR3 in amino acids: CASSKTSTNLSEQFF. The CDR3 DNA reads TGCGCCAGCAGCAAGACTAGCACCAATCTAAGTGAGCAGTTCTTC.